The clone carrying this T cell receptor (beta chain) was recorded a few times. Methods used by the authors: The assay estimated nucleated cells by amplifying reference gene primers. TCRdb's table, derived via immunoSEQ multiplex PCR, lists solely in-frame clones and lacks some. Clone size and the V and J calls come from that table; the DNA yielded D and trimming. The table shows about 27,000 clones, with roughly 84% occurring only once. The ends were cut back, 1 base at V and 4 bases at J, with 14 bases in the middle. The CDR3 totals 16 residues. CDR1 is MGHRA and CDR2 is YSYEKL in the germline V gene. The data stem from a study of blood T cell repertoires in COVID-19. Looking at the study overall: Acute and convalescent COVID-19 specimens originated in the United States, Italy and Spain.

The chain recombines TRBV4-1 with TRBJ1-5; D possibly corresponds to TRBD1 (6 bases). The TCR was taken from a man in his 70s with active COVID-19. The sequencing sample was made of peripheral blood. Here the CDR3 DNA reads TGCGCCAGCAGCCAAGTGGCCAGGGGAGGGAATCAGCCCCAGCATTTT. Its translation: CASSQVARGGNQPQHF.